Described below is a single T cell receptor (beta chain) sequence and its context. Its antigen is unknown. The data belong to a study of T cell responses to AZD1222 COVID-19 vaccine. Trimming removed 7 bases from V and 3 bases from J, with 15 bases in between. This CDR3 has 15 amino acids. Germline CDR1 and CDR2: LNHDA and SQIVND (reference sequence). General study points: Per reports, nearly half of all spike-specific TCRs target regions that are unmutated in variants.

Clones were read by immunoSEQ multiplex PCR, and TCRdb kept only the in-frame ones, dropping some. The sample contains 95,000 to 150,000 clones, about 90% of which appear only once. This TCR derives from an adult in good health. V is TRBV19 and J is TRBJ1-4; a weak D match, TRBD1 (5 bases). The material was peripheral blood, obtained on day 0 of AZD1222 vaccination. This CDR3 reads CASMRGQGANEKLFF. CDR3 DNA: TGTGCCAGTATGAGGGGCCAGGGAGCTAATGAAAAACTGTTTTTT.